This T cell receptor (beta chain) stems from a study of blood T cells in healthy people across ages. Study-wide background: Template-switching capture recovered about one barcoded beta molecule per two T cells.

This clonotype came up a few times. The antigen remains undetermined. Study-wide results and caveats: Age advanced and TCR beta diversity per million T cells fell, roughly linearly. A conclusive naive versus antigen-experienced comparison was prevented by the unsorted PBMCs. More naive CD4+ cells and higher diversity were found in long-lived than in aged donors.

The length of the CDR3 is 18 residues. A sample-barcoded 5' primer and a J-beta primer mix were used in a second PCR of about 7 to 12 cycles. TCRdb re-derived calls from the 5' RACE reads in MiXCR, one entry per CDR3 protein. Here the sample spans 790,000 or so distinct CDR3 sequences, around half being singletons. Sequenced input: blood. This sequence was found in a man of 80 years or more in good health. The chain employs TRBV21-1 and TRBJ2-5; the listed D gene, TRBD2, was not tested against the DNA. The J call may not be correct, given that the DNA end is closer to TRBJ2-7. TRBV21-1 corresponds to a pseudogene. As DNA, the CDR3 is TGTGCCAGCCTACCATGTGTTAGGGGGAGAGAGAGGGGTTTCGAGCAGTACTTC. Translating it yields CASLPCVRGRERGFEQYF.